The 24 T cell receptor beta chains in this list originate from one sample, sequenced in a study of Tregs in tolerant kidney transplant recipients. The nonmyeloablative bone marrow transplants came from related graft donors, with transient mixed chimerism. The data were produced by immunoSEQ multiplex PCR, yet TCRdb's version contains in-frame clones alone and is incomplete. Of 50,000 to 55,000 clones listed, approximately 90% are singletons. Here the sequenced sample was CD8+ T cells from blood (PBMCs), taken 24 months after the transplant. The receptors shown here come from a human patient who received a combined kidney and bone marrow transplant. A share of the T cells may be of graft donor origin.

The DNA for the CDR3 is TGTGCCAGCAGCTCCCGACAGGGTAACAATGAGCAGTTCTTC. This encodes CASSSRQGNNEQFF. The gene calls are TRBV9 and TRBJ2-1; TRBD1 matches 7 bases. Germline CDR1 SGDLS, CDR2 YYNGEE. CDR3 length equals 14 residues. V was pared by 4 bases and J by 5 bases, with 6 bases of the junction left unmatched. Variable domain in full (rest from reference TRBV9 and TRBJ2-1): DSGVTQTPKHLITATGQRVTLRCSPRSGDLSVYWYQQSLDQGLQFLIQYYNGEERAKGNILERFSAQQFPDLHSELNLSSLELGDSALYFCASSSRQGNNEQFFGPGTRLTVL.

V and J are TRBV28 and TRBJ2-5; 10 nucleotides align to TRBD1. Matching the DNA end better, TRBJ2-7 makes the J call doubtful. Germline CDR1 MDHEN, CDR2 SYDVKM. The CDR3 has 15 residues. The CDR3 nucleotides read TGTGCCAGCAGTTTACCGGCGGACAGGGGGAACGAGCAGTACTTC. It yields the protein CASSLPADRGNEQYF.

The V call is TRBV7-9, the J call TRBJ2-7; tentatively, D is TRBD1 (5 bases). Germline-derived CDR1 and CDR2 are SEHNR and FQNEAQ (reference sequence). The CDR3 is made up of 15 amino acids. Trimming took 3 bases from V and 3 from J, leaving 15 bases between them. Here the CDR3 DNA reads TGTGCCAGCAGCTTTTTAGACAGCAATGTCTACGAGCAGTACTTC. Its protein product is CASSFLDSNVYEQYF.

In nucleotides, the CDR3 is TGTGCCAGTAGTATGGGACAGGGGAGCGGGTACGAGCAGTACTTC. Protein: CASSMGQGSGYEQYF. The chain uses TRBV19 and TRBJ2-7; 10 nucleotides match TRBD1. The CDR3 loop spans 15 amino acids. The germline gives CDR1 LNHDA, CDR2 SQIVND (reference sequence). The V segment lost 3 bases and the J segment 4 bases; nucleotides outside the gene matches: 6.

The CDR3: CSVRKGLGGNTIYF. CDR3 in DNA: TGCAGCGTCCGAAAGGGGCTAGGAGGAAACACCATATATTTT. The chain is built from TRBV29-1 and TRBJ1-3; TRBD1 might be the D (5 bases). Between the trimmed V and J ends, which lost 6 bases and 4 bases, there was a span of 16 bases. The CDR3 consists of 14 residues. CDR1 SQVTM and CDR2 ANQGSEA come from the germline V gene.

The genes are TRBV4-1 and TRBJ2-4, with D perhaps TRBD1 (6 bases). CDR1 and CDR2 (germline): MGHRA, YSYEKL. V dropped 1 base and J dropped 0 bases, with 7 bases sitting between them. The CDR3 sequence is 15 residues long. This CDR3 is CASSQGGLAKNIQYF. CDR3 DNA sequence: TGCGCCAGCAGCCAAGGGGGGCTAGCCAAAAACATTCAGTACTTC.

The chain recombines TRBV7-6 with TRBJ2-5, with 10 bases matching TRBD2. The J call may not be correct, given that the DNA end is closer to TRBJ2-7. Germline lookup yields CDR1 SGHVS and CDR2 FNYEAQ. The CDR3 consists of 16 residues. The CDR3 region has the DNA TGTGCCAGCAGCTTAACAACTAGCGGGGATGCCTACGAGCAGTACTTC. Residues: CASSLTTSGDAYEQYF.

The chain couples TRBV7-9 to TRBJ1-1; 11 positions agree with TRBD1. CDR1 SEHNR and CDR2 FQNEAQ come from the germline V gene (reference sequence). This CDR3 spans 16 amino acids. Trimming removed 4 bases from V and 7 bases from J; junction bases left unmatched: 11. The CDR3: CASSYPRTGGGNEAFF. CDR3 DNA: TGTGCCAGCAGCTACCCCAGGACAGGGGGCGGGAATGAAGCTTTCTTT.

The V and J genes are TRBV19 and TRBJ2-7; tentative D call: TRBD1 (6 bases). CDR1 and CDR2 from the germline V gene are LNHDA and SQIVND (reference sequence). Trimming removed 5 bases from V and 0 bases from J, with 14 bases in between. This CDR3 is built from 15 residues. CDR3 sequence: CASSPSTGTSYEQYF. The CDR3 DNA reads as TGTGCCAGTAGTCCTTCTACAGGGACCTCCTACGAGCAGTACTTC.

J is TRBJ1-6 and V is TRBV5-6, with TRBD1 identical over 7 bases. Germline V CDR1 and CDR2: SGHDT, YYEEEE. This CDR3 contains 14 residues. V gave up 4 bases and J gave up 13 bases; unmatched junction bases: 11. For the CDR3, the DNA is TGTGCCAGCAGCATCGGGACAGCCGGCTTGCCCCTCCACTTT. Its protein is CASSIGTAGLPLHF.

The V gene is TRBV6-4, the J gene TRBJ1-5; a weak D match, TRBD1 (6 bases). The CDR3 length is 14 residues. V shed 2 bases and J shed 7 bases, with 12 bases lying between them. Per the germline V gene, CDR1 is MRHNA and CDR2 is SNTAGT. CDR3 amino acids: CASSDTGSEQPQHF. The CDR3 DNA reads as TGTGCCAGCAGTGACACAGGGTCGGAACAGCCCCAGCATTTT.

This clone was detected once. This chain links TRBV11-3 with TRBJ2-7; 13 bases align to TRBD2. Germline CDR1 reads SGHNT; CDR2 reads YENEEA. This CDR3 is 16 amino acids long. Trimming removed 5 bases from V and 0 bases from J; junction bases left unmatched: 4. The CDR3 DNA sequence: TGTGCCAGCAGCCCTTGGACTAGCGGGAGCTCCTACGAGCAGTACTTC. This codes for CASSPWTSGSSYEQYF.

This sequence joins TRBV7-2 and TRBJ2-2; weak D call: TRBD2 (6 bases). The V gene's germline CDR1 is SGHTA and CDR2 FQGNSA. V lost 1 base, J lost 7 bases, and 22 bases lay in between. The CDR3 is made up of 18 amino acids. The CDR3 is CASSLEPSPRLGGGELFF. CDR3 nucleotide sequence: TGTGCCAGCAGCTTAGAACCCTCGCCGCGCCTGGGAGGCGGGGAGCTGTTTTTT.

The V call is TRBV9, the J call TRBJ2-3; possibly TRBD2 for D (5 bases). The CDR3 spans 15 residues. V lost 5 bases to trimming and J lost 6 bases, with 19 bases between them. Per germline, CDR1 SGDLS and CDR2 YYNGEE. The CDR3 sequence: CASRNRGSSQDTQYF. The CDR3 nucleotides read TGTGCCAGCAGGAATAGAGGGAGCTCTCAGGATACGCAGTATTTT.

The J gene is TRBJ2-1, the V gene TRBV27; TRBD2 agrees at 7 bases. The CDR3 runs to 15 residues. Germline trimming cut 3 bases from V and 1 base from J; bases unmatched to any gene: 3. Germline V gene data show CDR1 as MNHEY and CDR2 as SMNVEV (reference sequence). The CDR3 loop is CASSFRAGSYNEQFF. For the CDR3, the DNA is TGTGCCAGCAGTTTTCGAGCGGGATCCTACAATGAGCAGTTCTTC.

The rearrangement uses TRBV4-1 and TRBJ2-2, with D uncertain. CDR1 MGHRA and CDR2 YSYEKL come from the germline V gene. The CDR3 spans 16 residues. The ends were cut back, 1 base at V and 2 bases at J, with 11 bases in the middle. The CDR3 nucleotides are TGCGCCAGCAGCCAAGTCCTGGGCTTCAACACCGGGGAGCTGTTTTTT. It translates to CASSQVLGFNTGELFF.

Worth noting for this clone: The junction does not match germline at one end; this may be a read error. The CDR3 sequence: CASSWAYDGRGEAQYF. CDR3 bases: TGTGCCAGCAGTTGGGCATACGACGGGAGAGGAGAGGCCCAGTACTTC. The chain combines TRBV27 with TRBJ2-5; tentatively, D is TRBD2 (6 bases). The V gene's germline CDR1 is MNHEY and CDR2 SMNVEV (reference sequence). The CDR3 extends over 16 amino acids.

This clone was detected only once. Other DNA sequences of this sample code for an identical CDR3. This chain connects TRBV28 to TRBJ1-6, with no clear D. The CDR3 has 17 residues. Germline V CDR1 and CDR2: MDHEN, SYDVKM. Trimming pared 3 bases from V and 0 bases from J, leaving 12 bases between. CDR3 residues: CASSLEALSSYNSPLHF. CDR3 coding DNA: TGTGCCAGCAGTTTGGAGGCACTGAGCTCCTATAATTCACCCCTCCACTTT.

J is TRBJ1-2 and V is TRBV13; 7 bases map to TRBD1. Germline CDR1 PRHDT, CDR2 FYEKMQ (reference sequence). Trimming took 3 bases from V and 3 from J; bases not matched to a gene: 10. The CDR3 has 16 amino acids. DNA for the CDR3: TGTGCCAGCAGCTTCGGACAGGCCGAAGATGACTATGGCTACACCTTC. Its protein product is CASSFGQAEDDYGYTF.

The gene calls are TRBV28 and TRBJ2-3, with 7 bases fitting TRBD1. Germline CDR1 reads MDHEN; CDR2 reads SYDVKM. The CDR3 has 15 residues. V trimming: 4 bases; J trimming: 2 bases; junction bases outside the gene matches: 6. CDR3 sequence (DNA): TGTGCCAGCAGTTCCCCGGGACAGACCACAGATACGCAGTATTTT. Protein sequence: CASSSPGQTTDTQYF.

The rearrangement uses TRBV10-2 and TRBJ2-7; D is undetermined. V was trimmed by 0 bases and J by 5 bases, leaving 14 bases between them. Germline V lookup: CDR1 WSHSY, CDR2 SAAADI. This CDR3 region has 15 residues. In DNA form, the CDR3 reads TGCGCCAGCAGTGAGTCGAACCTACGAGCCCACGAGCAGTACTTC. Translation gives CASSESNLRAHEQYF.

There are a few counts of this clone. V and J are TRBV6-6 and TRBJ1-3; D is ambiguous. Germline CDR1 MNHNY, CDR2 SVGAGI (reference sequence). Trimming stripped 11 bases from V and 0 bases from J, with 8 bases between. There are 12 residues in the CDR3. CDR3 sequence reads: CAAGGSGNTIYF. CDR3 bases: TGTGCCGCTGGAGGCTCTGGAAACACCATATATTTT.

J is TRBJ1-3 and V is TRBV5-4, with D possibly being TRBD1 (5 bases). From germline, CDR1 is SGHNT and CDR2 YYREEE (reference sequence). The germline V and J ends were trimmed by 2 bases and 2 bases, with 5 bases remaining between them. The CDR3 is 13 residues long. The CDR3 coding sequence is TGTGCCAGCAGCTTCAGGGCTGGAAACACCATATATTTT. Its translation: CASSFRAGNTIYF.

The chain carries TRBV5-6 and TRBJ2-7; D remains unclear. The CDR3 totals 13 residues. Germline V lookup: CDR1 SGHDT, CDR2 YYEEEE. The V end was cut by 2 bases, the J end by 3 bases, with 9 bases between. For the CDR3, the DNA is TGTGCCAGCAGCTTCCGACTGGACTACGAGCAGTACTTC. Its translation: CASSFRLDYEQYF.